These T cell receptor beta chains were read from a single sample in a study of high-grade serous ovarian cancer treatment subgroups. Data came from immunoSEQ multiplex PCR; TCRdb stores just in-frame clones and leaves some out. The table lists approximately 9,600 clones, about 78% of them singletons. Sequencing was carried out using tumor tissue. Receptors were obtained from a human donor with high-grade serous ovarian cancer. The CDR3 runs from the conserved cysteine through the conserved F or W. A D gene is named only where the DNA matches it firmly. Some rows have no size entry. The others give once, few or many, or a class for an expanded clone.

length: 14
V: TRBV2
size: .
J: TRBJ2-2
D: .
DNA: TGTGCCAGTCAGTGGACTCAAAACACCGGGGAGCTGTTTTTT
CDR3: CASQWTQNTGELFF

length: 15
V: TRBV7-3
size: .
J: TRBJ2-1
D: .
DNA: TGTGCCAGCAGCTCCACACCGGGGGTTTACAATGAGCAGTTCTTC
CDR3: CASSSTPGVYNEQFF

length: 14
V: TRBV5-6
size: .
J: TRBJ2-5
D: TRBD2
DNA: TGTGCCAGCAGCTTGCTAGCGGGAGGAGAGACCCAGTACTTC
CDR3: CASSLLAGGETQYF

length: 14
V: TRBV10-3
size: .
J: TRBJ2-1
D: TRBD2
DNA: TGTGCCATTCTAGCGGGAGGGCCTTACAATGAGCAGTTCTTC
CDR3: CAILAGGPYNEQFF

length: 15
V: TRBV16
size: once
J: TRBJ2-3
D: TRBD1
DNA: TGTGCCAGCAGCCACGGACAGGGGGCAGCAGATACGCAGTATTTT
CDR3: CASSHGQGAADTQYF

length: 13
V: TRBV19
size: .
J: TRBJ1-1
D: .
DNA: TGTGCCAGTAGGGAACAGGGGAACACTGAAGCTTTCTTT
CDR3: CASREQGNTEAFF

length: 17
V: TRBV5-6
size: .
J: TRBJ2-3
D: TRBD2
DNA: TGTGCCAGCAGCTTCAAGTGGAGCGGGAGGCCCCCAGATACGCAGTATTTT
CDR3: CASSFKWSGRPPDTQYF

length: 15
V: TRBV5-1
size: .
J: TRBJ2-7
D: .
DNA: TGCGCCAGCAGCTTGTGGGCCGGGGGCTCCTACGAGCAGTACTTC
CDR3: CASSLWAGGSYEQYF

length: 12
V: TRBV27
size: .
J: TRBJ2-2
D: .
DNA: TGTGCCAGCAGTATCTACGGGGGGGAGCTGTTTTTT
CDR3: CASSIYGGELFF

length: 14
V: TRBV7-9
size: once
J: TRBJ2-1
D: .
DNA: TGTGCCAGCAGCTTAGGGGGACTGCAAGGGGAGCAGTTCTTC
CDR3: CASSLGGLQGEQFF

length: 14
V: TRBV7-2
size: .
J: TRBJ2-3
D: TRBD1
DNA: TGTGCCAGCAGCTTACGGGCAGGGGGCGATACGCAGTATTTT
CDR3: CASSLRAGGDTQYF

length: 14
V: TRBV5-1
size: .
J: TRBJ2-5
D: .
DNA: TGCGCCAGCAGCTTGGGCTCGGCCCAAGAGACCCAGTACTTC
CDR3: CASSLGSAQETQYF

length: 14
V: TRBV5-1
size: .
J: TRBJ2-2
D: .
DNA: TGTGCCAGCAGCTTGATCGGGAGCACCGGGGAGCTGTTTTTT
CDR3: CASSLIGSTGELFF

length: 17
V: TRBV11-1
size: .
J: TRBJ2-7
D: TRBD2
DNA: TGTGCCAGCAGCTTAGGGTTGGGGACTAGCGGATCCTACGAGCAGTACTTC
CDR3: CASSLGLGTSGSYEQYF

length: 18
V: TRBV7-9
size: .
J: TRBJ2-2
D: TRBD2
DNA: TGTGCCAGCAGCTCCCCCTCGGGGGGGACACAGAACACCGGGGAGCTGTTTTTT
CDR3: CASSSPSGGTQNTGELFF

length: 15
V: TRBV7-9
size: .
J: TRBJ2-7
D: TRBD2
DNA: TGTGCCAGCAGCTTGGAGGGCGGGAGCTCCTACGAGCAGTACTTC
CDR3: CASSLEGGSSYEQYF

length: 15
V: TRBV4-3
size: .
J: TRBJ2-5
D: .
DNA: TGCGCCAGCAGCCAAGATTTCGGGGCTAGCCGCAAGCAGTACTTC
CDR3: CASSQDFGASRKQYF

length: 15
V: TRBV28
size: .
J: TRBJ1-2
D: TRBD1
DNA: TGTGCCAGCAGTATAACCGGGACAGGGAACTATGGCTACACCTTC
CDR3: CASSITGTGNYGYTF

length: 14
V: TRBV27
size: .
J: TRBJ1-5
D: .
DNA: TGTGCCAGCAGCGGGGCGGGACGGACTCAGCCCCAGCATTTT
CDR3: CASSGAGRTQPQHF

length: 14
V: TRBV15
size: .
J: TRBJ2-7
D: .
DNA: TGTGCCACCAGCAGAGAGGGCATCTACTACGAGCAGTACTTC
CDR3: CATSREGIYYEQYF

length: 16
V: TRBV6-6
size: .
J: TRBJ1-4
D: .
DNA: TGTGCCAGCAGTTACCCACTGGACAGCTTAAATGAAAAACTGTTTTTT
CDR3: CASSYPLDSLNEKLFF

length: 13
V: TRBV5-1
size: .
J: TRBJ1-1
D: .
DNA: TGCGCCACCGCCCGGGACATAGTCGCTGAAGCTTTCTTT
CDR3: CATARDIVAEAFF

length: 12
V: TRBV15
size: .
J: TRBJ2-1
D: TRBD2
DNA: TGTGCCACCAGTTCCACTAGCGGGAGAGTGTTCTTC
CDR3: CATSSTSGRVFF

length: 18
V: TRBV27
size: .
J: TRBJ2-1
D: TRBD2
DNA: TGTGCCAGCAGTTCGAGTGGGACTAGCGGGAGGGGTAAGAATGAGCAGTTCTTC
CDR3: CASSSSGTSGRGKNEQFF

length: 13
V: TRBV11-2
size: .
J: TRBJ2-3
D: .
DNA: TGTGCCAGCAGCTCCGAACCCGAAGATACGCAGTATTTT
CDR3: CASSSEPEDTQYF

length: 14
V: TRBV9
size: few
J: TRBJ2-2
D: TRBD1
DNA: TGTGCCAGCAGCGGAACAGGGGGAACCGGGGAGCTGTTTTTT
CDR3: CASSGTGGTGELFF

length: 18
V: TRBV13
size: .
J: TRBJ1-3
D: TRBD1
DNA: TGTGCCAGCAGCTTAGCAATACGGGACAGGGGCTCTGGAAACACCATATATTTT
CDR3: CASSLAIRDRGSGNTIYF

length: 14
V: TRBV10-2
size: .
J: TRBJ2-3
D: .
DNA: TGCGCCAGCAGCCCGGACAGCTACCCAGATACGCAGTATTTT
CDR3: CASSPDSYPDTQYF

length: 15
V: TRBV5-4
size: .
J: TRBJ2-1
D: TRBD2
DNA: TGTGCCAGCAGTTCAGGAGGACTAGCGGGAAGTGAGCAGTTCTTC
CDR3: CASSSGGLAGSEQFF

length: 14
V: TRBV5-4
size: few
J: TRBJ1-1
D: .
DNA: TGTGCCAGCAGCTCGAGAGGGGACGGTGAAGAAGCTTTCTTT
CDR3: CASSSRGDGEEAFF

length: 13
V: TRBV10-3
size: .
J: TRBJ2-5
D: .
DNA: TGTGCCATCAGTGGGGTGGACTTGGGGACCCAGTACTTC
CDR3: CAISGVDLGTQYF